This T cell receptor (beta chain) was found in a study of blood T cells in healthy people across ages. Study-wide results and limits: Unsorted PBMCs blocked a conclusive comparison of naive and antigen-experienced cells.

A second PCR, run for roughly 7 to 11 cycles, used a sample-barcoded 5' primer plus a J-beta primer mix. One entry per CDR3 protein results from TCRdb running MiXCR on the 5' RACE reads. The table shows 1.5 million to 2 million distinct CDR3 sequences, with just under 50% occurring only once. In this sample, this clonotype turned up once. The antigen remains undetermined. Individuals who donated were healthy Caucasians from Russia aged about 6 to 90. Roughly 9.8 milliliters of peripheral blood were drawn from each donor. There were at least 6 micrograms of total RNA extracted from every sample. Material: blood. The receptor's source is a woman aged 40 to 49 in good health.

For the CDR3, the DNA is TGTGCCAGCAGCTTGAGTGCCCGGTCGAACAATGAGCAGTTCTTC. Its translation is CASSLSARSNNEQFF. The chain employs TRBV5-5 and TRBJ2-1; D uncertain. Looked up from germline, CDR1 is SGHKS and CDR2 is YYEKEE (reference sequence). The V gene lost 1 base and the J gene lost 5 bases, with 13 bases spanning the gap. This CDR3 contains 15 residues.